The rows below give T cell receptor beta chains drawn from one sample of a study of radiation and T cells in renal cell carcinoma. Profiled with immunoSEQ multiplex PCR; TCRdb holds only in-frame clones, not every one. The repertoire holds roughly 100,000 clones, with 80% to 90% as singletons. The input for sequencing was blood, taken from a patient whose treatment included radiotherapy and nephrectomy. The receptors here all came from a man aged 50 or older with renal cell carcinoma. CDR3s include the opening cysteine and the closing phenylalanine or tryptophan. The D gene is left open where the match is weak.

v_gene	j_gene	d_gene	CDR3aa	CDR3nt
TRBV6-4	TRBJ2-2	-	CASKTGRNTGELFF	TGTGCCAGCAAAACGGGAAGGAACACCGGGGAGCTGTTTTTT
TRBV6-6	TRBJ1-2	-	CASSYSSYGYTF	TGTGCCAGCAGTTATTCCTCGTATGGCTACACCTTC
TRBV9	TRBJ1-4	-	CASSVVEGVRWAGTNEKLFF	TGTGCCAGCAGCGTAGTAGAGGGGGTCAGATGGGCTGGGACTAATGAAAAACTGTTTTTT
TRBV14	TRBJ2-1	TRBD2	CASGKASGDYNEQFF	TGTGCCAGCGGGAAAGCTAGCGGGGACTACAATGAGCAGTTCTTC
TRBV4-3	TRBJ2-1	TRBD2	CASSQGLAGANSYNEQFF	TGCGCCAGCAGCCAAGGACTAGCGGGGGCCAACTCCTACAATGAGCAGTTCTTC
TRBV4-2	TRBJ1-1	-	CASSQDRAGADTEAFF	TGTGCCAGCAGCCAAGATCGGGCGGGGGCAGACACTGAAGCTTTCTTT
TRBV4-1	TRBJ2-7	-	CASSQAAQVHYEQYF	TGCGCCAGCAGCCAAGCCGCACAGGTCCACTACGAGCAGTACTTC
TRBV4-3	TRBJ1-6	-	CASSQTQGTMSSPLHF	TGCGCCAGCAGCCAGACCCAGGGGACGATGAGTTCACCCCTCCACTTT
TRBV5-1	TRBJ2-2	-	CASSLGASVGPGELFF	TGCGCCAGCAGCTTGGGGGCTAGCGTGGGTCCCGGGGAGCTGTTTTTT
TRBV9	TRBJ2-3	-	CASSVALDTQYF	TGTGCCAGCAGCGTCGCTTTAGATACGCAGTATTTT
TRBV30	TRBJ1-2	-	CAWSAGNYGYTF	TGTGCCTGGAGTGCAGGAAACTATGGCTACACCTTC
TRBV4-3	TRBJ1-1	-	CASSPYQNRGTEAFF	TGCGCCAGCAGCCCATACCAAAATAGAGGCACTGAAGCTTTCTTT